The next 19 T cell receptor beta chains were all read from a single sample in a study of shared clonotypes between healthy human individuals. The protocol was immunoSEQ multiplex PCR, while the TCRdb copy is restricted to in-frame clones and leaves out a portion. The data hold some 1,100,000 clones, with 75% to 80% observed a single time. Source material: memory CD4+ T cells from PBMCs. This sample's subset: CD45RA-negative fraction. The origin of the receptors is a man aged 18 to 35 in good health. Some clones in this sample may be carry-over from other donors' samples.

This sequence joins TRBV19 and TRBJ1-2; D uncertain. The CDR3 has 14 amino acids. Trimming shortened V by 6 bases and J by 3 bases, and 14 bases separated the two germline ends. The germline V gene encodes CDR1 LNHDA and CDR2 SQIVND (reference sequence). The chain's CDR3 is CASRVRGRDYGYTF. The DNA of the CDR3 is TGTGCCAGTAGGGTCCGGGGTAGGGACTATGGCTACACCTTC. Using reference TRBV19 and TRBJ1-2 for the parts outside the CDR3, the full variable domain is DGGITQSPKYLFRKEGQNVTLSCEQNLNHDAMYWYRQDPGQGLRLIYYSQIVNDFQKGDIAEGYSVSREKKESFPLTVTSAQKNPTAFYLCASRVRGRDYGYTFGSGTRLTVV.

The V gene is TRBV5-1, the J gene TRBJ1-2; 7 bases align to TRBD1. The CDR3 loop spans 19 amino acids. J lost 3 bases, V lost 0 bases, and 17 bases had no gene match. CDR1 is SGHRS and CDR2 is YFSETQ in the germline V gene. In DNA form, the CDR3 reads TGCGCCAGCAGCTTGGCCGGACAACTACAGACCGGGACAGACTATGGCTACACCTTC. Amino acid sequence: CASSLAGQLQTGTDYGYTF.

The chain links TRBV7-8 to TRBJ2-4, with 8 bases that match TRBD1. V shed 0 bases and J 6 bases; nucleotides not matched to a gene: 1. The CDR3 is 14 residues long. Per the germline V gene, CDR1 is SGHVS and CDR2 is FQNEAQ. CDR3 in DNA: TGTGCCAGCAGCTTAGCGGGACAGGCAAACATTCAGTACTTC. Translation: CASSLAGQANIQYF.

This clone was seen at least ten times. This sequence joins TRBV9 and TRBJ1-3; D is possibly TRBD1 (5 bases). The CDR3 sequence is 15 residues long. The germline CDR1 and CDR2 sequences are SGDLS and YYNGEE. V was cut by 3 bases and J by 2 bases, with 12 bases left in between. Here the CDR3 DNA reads TGTGCCAGCAGCGCCGTAGGGACGACTGGAAACACCATATATTTT. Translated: CASSAVGTTGNTIYF.

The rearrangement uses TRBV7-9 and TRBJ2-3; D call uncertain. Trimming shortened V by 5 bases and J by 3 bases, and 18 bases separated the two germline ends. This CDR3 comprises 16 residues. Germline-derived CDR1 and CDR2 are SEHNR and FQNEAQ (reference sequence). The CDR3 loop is CASSGDPPGRTDTQYF. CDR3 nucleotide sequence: TGTGCCAGCAGCGGAGACCCGCCCGGTCGGACAGATACGCAGTATTTT.

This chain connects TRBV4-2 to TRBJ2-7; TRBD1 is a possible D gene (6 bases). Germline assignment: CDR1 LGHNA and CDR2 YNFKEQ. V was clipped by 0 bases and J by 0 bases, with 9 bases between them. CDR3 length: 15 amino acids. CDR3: CASSQEGQISYEQYF. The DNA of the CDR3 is TGTGCCAGCAGCCAAGAAGGACAGATCTCCTACGAGCAGTACTTC.

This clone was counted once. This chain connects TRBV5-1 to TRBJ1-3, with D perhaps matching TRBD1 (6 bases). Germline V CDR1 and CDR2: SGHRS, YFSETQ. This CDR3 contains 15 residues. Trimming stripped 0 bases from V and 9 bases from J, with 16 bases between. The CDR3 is CASSLGPGPRGTIYF. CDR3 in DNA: TGCGCCAGCAGCTTGGGTCCAGGGCCCAGGGGCACCATATATTTT.

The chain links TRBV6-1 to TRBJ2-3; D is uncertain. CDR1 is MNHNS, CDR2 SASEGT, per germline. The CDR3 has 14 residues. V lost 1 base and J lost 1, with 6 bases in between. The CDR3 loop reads CASSEGPRTDTQYF. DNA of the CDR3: TGTGCCAGCAGTGAAGGGCCCCGCACAGATACGCAGTATTTT.

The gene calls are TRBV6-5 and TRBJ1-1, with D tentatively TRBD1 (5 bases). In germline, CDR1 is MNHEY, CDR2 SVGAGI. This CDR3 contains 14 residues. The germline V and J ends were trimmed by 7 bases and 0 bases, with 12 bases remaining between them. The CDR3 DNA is TGTGCCAGCACCCGGGGGGGAGTGAACACTGAAGCTTTCTTT. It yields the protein CASTRGGVNTEAFF.

CDR3 DNA sequence: TGTGCCAGTAGTCGGGACGGTGTCTCCTACGAGCAGTACTTC. It yields the protein CASSRDGVSYEQYF. V usage is TRBV19 and J usage is TRBJ2-7; the D gene could be TRBD1 or TRBD2 (5 bases each). In germline, CDR1 is LNHDA, CDR2 SQIVND (reference sequence). This CDR3 has 14 residues. Trimming shortened V by 5 bases and J by 0 bases, and 11 bases separated the two germline ends.

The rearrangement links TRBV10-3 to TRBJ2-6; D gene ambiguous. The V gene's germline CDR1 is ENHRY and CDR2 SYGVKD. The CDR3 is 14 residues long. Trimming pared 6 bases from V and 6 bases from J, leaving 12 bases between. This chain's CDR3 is CAIRGPSEANVLTF. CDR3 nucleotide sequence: TGTGCCATCAGGGGCCCCTCGGAGGCCAACGTCCTGACTTTC.

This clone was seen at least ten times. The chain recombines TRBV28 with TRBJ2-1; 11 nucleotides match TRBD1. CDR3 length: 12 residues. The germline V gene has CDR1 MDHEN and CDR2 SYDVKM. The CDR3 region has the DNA TGTGGATGGGACAGGGGGAACAATGAGCAGTTCTTC. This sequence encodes CGWDRGNNEQFF.

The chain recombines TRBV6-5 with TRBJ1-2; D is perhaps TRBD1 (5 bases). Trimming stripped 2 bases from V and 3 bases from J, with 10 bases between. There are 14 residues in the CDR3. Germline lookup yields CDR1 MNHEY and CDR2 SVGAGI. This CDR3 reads CASSYGGIDYGYTF. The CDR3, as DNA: TGTGCCAGCAGTTACGGGGGAATCGACTATGGCTACACCTTC.

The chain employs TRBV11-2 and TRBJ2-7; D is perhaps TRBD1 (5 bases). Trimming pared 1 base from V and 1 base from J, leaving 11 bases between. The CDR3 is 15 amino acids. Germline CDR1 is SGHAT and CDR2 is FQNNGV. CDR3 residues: CASSLAGYASYEQYF. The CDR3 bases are TGTGCCAGCAGCTTAGCAGGGTATGCATCCTACGAGCAGTACTTC.

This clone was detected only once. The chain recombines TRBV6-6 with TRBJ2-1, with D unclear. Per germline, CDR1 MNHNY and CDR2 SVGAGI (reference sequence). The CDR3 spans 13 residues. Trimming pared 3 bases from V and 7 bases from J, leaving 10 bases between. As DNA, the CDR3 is TGTGCCAGCAGTTATCTCCGCGTTAATGAGCAGTTCTTC. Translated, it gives CASSYLRVNEQFF.

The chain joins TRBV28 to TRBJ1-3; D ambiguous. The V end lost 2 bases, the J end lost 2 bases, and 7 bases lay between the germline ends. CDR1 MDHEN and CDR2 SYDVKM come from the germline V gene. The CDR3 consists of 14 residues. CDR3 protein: CASSLVGAGNTIYF. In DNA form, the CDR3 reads TGTGCCAGCAGTTTAGTCGGGGCTGGAAACACCATATATTTT.

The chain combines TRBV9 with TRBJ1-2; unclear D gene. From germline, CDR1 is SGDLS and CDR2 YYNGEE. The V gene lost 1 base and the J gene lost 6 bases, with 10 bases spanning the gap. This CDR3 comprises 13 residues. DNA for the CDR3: TGTGCCAGCAGCGTATCTTCAGTCGATGGCTACACCTTC. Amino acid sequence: CASSVSSVDGYTF.

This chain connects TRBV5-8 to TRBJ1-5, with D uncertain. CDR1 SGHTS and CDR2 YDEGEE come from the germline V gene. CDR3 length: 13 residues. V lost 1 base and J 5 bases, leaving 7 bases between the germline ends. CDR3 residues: CASSLWSDQPQHF. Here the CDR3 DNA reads TGTGCCAGCAGCTTGTGGTCAGATCAGCCCCAGCATTTT.

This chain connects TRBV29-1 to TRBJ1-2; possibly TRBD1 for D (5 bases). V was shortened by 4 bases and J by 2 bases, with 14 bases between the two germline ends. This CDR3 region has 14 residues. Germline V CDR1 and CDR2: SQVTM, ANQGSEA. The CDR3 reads CSVGGEAANYGYTF. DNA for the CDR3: TGCAGCGTTGGGGGGGAGGCAGCGAACTATGGCTACACCTTC.